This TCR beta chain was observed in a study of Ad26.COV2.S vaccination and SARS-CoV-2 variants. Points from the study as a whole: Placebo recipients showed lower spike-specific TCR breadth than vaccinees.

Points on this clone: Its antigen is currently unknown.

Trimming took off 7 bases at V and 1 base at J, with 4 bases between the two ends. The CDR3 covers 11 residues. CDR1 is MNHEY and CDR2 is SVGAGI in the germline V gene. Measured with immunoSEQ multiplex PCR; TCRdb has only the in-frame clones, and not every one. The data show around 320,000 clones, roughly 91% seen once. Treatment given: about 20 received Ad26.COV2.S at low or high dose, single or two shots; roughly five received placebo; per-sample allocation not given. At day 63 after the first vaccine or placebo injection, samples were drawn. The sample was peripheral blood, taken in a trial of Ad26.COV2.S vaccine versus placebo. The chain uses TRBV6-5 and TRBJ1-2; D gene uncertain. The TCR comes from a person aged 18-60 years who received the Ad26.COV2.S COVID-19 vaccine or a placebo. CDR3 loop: CASIYNYGYTF. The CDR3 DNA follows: TGTGCCAGCATATATAACTATGGCTACACCTTC.